The 16 T cell receptor beta chains below all came from one sample that was sequenced in a study of cytomegalovirus exposure and HLA in healthy donors. TCRdb's table, derived via immunoSEQ multiplex PCR, lists solely in-frame clones and lacks some. This sample has approximately 280,000 clones, with 80% to 90% found just once. Sequencing used PBMCs. These TCRs come from a woman aged 18-30 years in good health and CMV-seronegative.

The CDR3, as DNA: TGTGCCAGCAGCTTGAACATAAAGAACACCGGGGAGCTGTTTTTT. Translating gives CASSLNIKNTGELFF. The V call is TRBV5-4, the J call TRBJ2-2; D is ambiguous. V dropped 1 base and J dropped 1 base, with 8 bases sitting between them. This CDR3 contains 15 residues. CDR1 is SGHNT, CDR2 YYREEE, per germline (reference sequence). The complete variable domain, with remaining parts taken from reference TRBV5-4 and TRBJ2-2, reads ETGVTQSPTHLIKTRGQQVTLRCSSQSGHNTVSWYQQALGQGPQFIFQYYREEENGRGNFPPRFSGLQFPNYSSELNVNALELDDSALYLCASSLNIKNTGELFFGEGSRLTVL.

The rearrangement uses TRBV6-5 and TRBJ2-7; the D gene is possibly TRBD1 (5 bases). CDR1 is MNHEY and CDR2 is SVGAGI in the germline V gene. This CDR3 is built from 15 residues. Trimming took off 0 bases at V and 4 bases at J, with 13 bases between the two ends. The CDR3 DNA reads TGTGCCAGCAGTTACTCGGTCCTGCAGGGTTACGAGCAGTACTTC. It yields the protein CASSYSVLQGYEQYF.

A single count supports this clone. The rearrangement links TRBV7-8 to TRBJ1-4; weak D call: TRBD1 (5 bases). Trimming took 1 base from V and 6 from J, leaving 12 bases between them. The germline CDR1 and CDR2 sequences are SGHVS and FQNEAQ. CDR3 length equals 15 residues. The CDR3 nucleotides read TGTGCCAGCAGCTTAGTTCAGGGATGGTATGAAAAACTGTTTTTT. It specifies CASSLVQGWYEKLFF.

This chain uses TRBV30 with TRBJ2-1; 13 nucleotides line up with TRBD2. V was clipped by 4 bases and J by 12 bases; unmatched bases: 6. CDR1 and CDR2 (germline): GTSNPN, SVGIG (reference sequence). The CDR3 has 13 amino acids. The CDR3 DNA is TGTGCCTGGACTGGACTAGCGGGAGAGGTGCAGTTCTTC. It specifies CAWTGLAGEVQFF.

This chain uses TRBV18 with TRBJ2-5; no firm D call. V shed 3 bases and J shed 5 bases, with 7 bases lying between them. This CDR3 comprises 12 residues. Germline assignment: CDR1 KGHSH and CDR2 LQKENI. CDR3 DNA: TGTGCCAGCTCACCTAATTCGGAGACCCAGTACTTC. Translated: CASSPNSETQYF.

In its sample, this clone was seen once. The chain recombines TRBV6-5 with TRBJ2-5, with D hard to call. This CDR3 comprises 15 residues. Trimming cost V 7 bases and J 4 bases, with 19 bases left between them. Looked up from germline, CDR1 is MNHEY and CDR2 is SVGAGI. The CDR3 spells CASMAQEHRPETQYF. The CDR3 bases are TGTGCCAGCATGGCTCAAGAACACCGCCCAGAGACCCAGTACTTC.

The V and J genes are TRBV4-1 and TRBJ2-7, with 8 positions matching TRBD1. Germline loops: CDR1 MGHRA, CDR2 YSYEKL. This CDR3 is 15 amino acids long. The J segment lost 2 bases and the V segment lost 4 bases, leaving 7 bases of the junction unmatched. This CDR3 is CASSPGQGRPYEQYF. Written as DNA, the CDR3 is TGCGCCAGCAGCCCCGGACAGGGAAGGCCCTACGAGCAGTACTTC.

The chain couples TRBV30 to TRBJ1-3; D unresolved. Between the trimmed V and J ends, which lost 6 bases and 2 bases, there was a span of 11 bases. The CDR3 has 13 amino acids. Per germline, CDR1 GTSNPN and CDR2 SVGIG (reference sequence). The CDR3: CACPWGAGNTIYF. In DNA, the CDR3 is TGTGCCTGCCCTTGGGGAGCTGGAAACACCATATATTTT.

The chain is built from TRBV5-1 and TRBJ1-5, with TRBD1 matching over 8 bases. The CDR3 is 15 residues long. Trimming took 4 bases from V and 6 from J; bases not matched to a gene: 9. Germline CDR1 reads SGHRS; CDR2 reads YFSETQ. CDR3 loop: CASSPDTGGSQPQHF. CDR3 in DNA: TGCGCCAGCAGCCCAGACACAGGGGGAAGTCAGCCCCAGCATTTT.

This sequence joins TRBV12-5 and TRBJ2-3; 7 bases agree with TRBD2. Germline CDR1 and CDR2: LGHNT and FRNRAP. The CDR3 totals 16 residues. The trim removed 1 base at V and 0 bases at J, leaving 4 bases unmatched. This CDR3 reads CASGLGVGGSTDTQYF. CDR3 in DNA: TGTGCTAGTGGTTTGGGCGTGGGGGGGAGCACAGATACGCAGTATTTT. Looking up the rest from reference TRBV12-5 and TRBJ2-3 gives the full variable domain: DARVTQTPRHKVTEMGQEVTMRCQPILGHNTVFWYRQTMMQGLELLAYFRNRAPLDDSGMPKDRFSAEMPDATLATLKIQPSEPRDSAVYFCASGLGVGGSTDTQYFGPGTRLTVL.

The chain recombines TRBV5-1 with TRBJ2-1, with unresolved D. CDR1 and CDR2 from the germline V gene are SGHRS and YFSETQ. The CDR3 loop spans 12 amino acids. The V gene lost 3 bases and the J gene lost 10 bases, with 11 bases spanning the gap. The CDR3 DNA is TGCGCCAGCAGCTCCACTACGATAGAGCAGTTCTTC. Protein product: CASSSTTIEQFF.

In this sample, this clone turned up a few times. The gene calls are TRBV30 and TRBJ2-3; maybe TRBD2 (7 bases). The CDR3 has 13 amino acids. Germline V CDR1 and CDR2: GTSNPN, SVGIG (reference sequence). V lost 1 base to trimming and J lost 5 bases, with 10 bases between them. In nucleotides, the CDR3 is TGTGCCTGGAGTGAGGGGGAGGGAGATACGCAGTATTTT. Amino acid sequence: CAWSEGEGDTQYF.

The V and J genes are TRBV5-1 and TRBJ2-7, with D unclear. The CDR3 loop spans 14 amino acids. V lost 4 bases and J 1 base, leaving 12 bases between the germline ends. CDR1 SGHRS and CDR2 YFSETQ come from the germline V gene. The CDR3 nucleotides read TGCGCCAGCAGCGACGGCGGCCAGTCCTACGAGCAGTACTTC. It yields the protein CASSDGGQSYEQYF.

In the case of this clone: Other DNA sequences within the sample encode an identical CDR3. The chain joins TRBV30 to TRBJ1-1; D call uncertain. The CDR3 is made up of 12 amino acids. V was shortened by 4 bases and J by 1 base, with 7 bases between the two germline ends. Germline V CDR1 and CDR2: GTSNPN, SVGIG (reference sequence). Here the CDR3 reads CAWTAGNTEAFF. CDR3 bases: TGTGCCTGGACGGCAGGGAACACTGAAGCTTTCTTT.

The chain uses TRBV29-1 and TRBJ2-7; D gene uncertain. Germline V lookup: CDR1 SQVTM, CDR2 ANQGSEA. The CDR3 runs to 11 residues. The germline V and J ends were trimmed by 4 bases and 8 bases, with 12 bases remaining between them. The CDR3 reads CSVGAAAKQYF. The CDR3 bases are TGCAGCGTTGGGGCAGCCGCGAAGCAGTACTTC.

The genes are TRBV5-6 and TRBJ1-4, with unresolved D. This CDR3 spans 12 amino acids. Germline loops: CDR1 SGHDT, CDR2 YYEEEE. V lost 2 bases, J lost 6 bases, and 5 bases lay in between. The CDR3: CASSFGDEKLFF. In nucleotides, the CDR3 is TGTGCCAGCAGCTTCGGAGATGAAAAACTGTTTTTT.